Following are 6 T cell receptor beta chains from one sample sequenced in a study of kidney transplant recipient with SARS-CoV-2 infection. TCRdb ran MiXCR on the reads and lists one entry per CDR3 protein. The table includes fewer than 250,000 distinct CDR3 sequences, around 30% detected once. Sequenced here: a blood sample, sampled at baseline and on day 111 from a kidney transplant recipient. These receptor sequences come from a male patient aged 30 to 39 who had COVID-19 and was a kidney transplant recipient. Some T cells may originate from the graft donor.

This clonotype appeared many times. The V and J genes are TRBV12-3 or TRBV12-4 and TRBJ1-1; D gene ambiguous. This CDR3 is 16 amino acids long. Trimming took off 0 bases at V and 1 base at J, with 12 bases between the two ends. The CDR3 DNA is TGTGCCAGCAGTTTAGCTCCACCACAGCGGAACACTGAAGCTTTCTTT. It codes for CASSLAPPQRNTEAFF.

This clonotype appeared many times. This chain connects TRBV20-1 to TRBJ2-3; 11 positions match TRBD2. J gave up 5 bases and V 8 bases, and 9 bases lay outside the gene matches. Germline-derived CDR1 and CDR2 are DFQATT and SNEGSKA (reference sequence). There are 14 residues in the CDR3. The CDR3 is CSHLLAGDGDTQYF. Here the CDR3 DNA reads TGCAGTCACCTACTAGCGGGAGACGGAGATACGCAGTATTTT.

A remark on this clonotype: This could be a read error, since a much larger clone is one nucleotide away. The chain couples TRBV3-1 to TRBJ2-7; D call uncertain. The DNA end is a closer match to TRBJ2-5, so the J assignment may be wrong. Germline V CDR1 and CDR2: LGHDT, YNNKEL (reference sequence). This CDR3 spans 17 amino acids. The CDR3 loop reads CASSIFHPIPFSETQYF. In DNA, the CDR3 is TGTGCCAGCAGCATATTTCATCCCATTCCTTTCTCTGAGACCCAGTACTTC.

Concerning this clonotype: This may stem from a read error, because a much larger clone lies one nucleotide away. V and J are TRBV7-4 and TRBJ1-2; no clear D. The CDR3 spans 17 residues. Germline CDR1 is SGHVT and CDR2 is SQSDAQ. The CDR3 spells CASSGIRSARKTYSYTF. The CDR3 DNA reads TGTGCCAGCAGCGGCATACGTTCAGCTCGAAAGACCTATAGCTACACCTTC.

In this sample, this clonotype turned up many times. This sequence joins TRBV30 and TRBJ1-4; D is unclear. The CDR3 has 11 residues. The V end was cut by 1 base, the J end by 8 bases, with 5 bases between. Germline CDR1 GTSNPN, CDR2 SVGIG (reference sequence). The CDR3 nucleotides read TGTGCCTGGAGTGCGGTGGAAAAACTGTTTTTT. Amino acid sequence: CAWSAVEKLFF.

This chain connects TRBV9 to TRBJ2-6; possibly TRBD1 for D (6 bases). CDR1 and CDR2 from the germline V gene are SGDLS and YYNGEE. The CDR3 is 18 residues long. Trimming took 3 bases from V and 0 from J, leaving 16 bases between them. CDR3 in amino acids: CASSAMTGSYSGANVLTF. The CDR3 DNA is TGTGCCAGCAGCGCTATGACAGGTTCCTACTCTGGGGCCAACGTCCTGACTTTC.